This T cell receptor beta chain stems from a study of blood T cell repertoires in COVID-19. Study information: The United States, Italy and Spain were the sources of the acute and convalescent COVID-19 samples.

Trimming left V 0 bases short and J 7 bases short, with 15 bases between. Germline CDR1 and CDR2: LGHDT and YNNKEL (reference sequence). This CDR3 has 15 amino acids. Original processing notes: Amplification of reference gene primers was used by the study to estimate nucleated cell counts. Method: immunoSEQ multiplex PCR; TCRdb's copy keeps in-frame clones and lacks some. For V, J and clone size, that table is used; D and trimming come from the DNA. Of under 300,000 clones listed, approximately 91% are singletons. Sequences were obtained from peripheral blood. The rearrangement joins TRBV3-1 (or the pseudogene TRBV3-2) to TRBJ1-2, with a tentative D call TRBD1 (5 bases). The sequence derives from a woman aged 40 to 49 who had recovered from COVID-19. Here the CDR3 DNA reads TGTGCCAGCAGCCAAGAGAGGGGAGGCGGCTTTGGCTACACCTTC. This translates into CASSQERGGGFGYTF.